The 21 T cell receptor beta chains in this list originate from one sample, sequenced in a study of T cells in localized non-small cell lung cancer. Clones were sequenced by immunoSEQ multiplex PCR, and TCRdb holds only the in-frame ones, with some missing. This table has 30,000 to 35,000 clones, roughly nine tenths appearing once. Sequences were derived from peripheral blood, sampled before any cancer treatment. These TCRs come from a female donor older than 55 with stage I lung adenocarcinoma.

This clone showed up just a few times. The chain combines TRBV11-2 with TRBJ2-2, with no clear D. Deletions cut 6 bases from V and 4 bases from J, with 9 bases between. Germline V gives CDR1 SGHAT, CDR2 FQNNGV. This CDR3 has 13 residues. CDR3 sequence reads: CASRVGFTGELFF. CDR3 nucleotide sequence: TGTGCCAGCAGAGTGGGCTTCACCGGGGAGCTGTTTTTT.

This clone showed up just once. The DNA for the CDR3 is TGTGCCAGCTCACGTATCCACGGGGAAAGGGGCACTGAAGCTTTCTTT. Translated: CASSRIHGERGTEAFF. The J gene is TRBJ1-1, the V gene TRBV18, with D possibly TRBD1 on 5 matching bases. Deletions cut 4 bases from V and 4 bases from J, with 19 bases between. Germline V gives CDR1 KGHSH, CDR2 LQKENI. This CDR3 comprises 16 residues.

The V and J genes are TRBV4-3 and TRBJ2-7; 9 bases map to TRBD2. V was pared by 0 bases and J by 3 bases, with 6 bases of the junction left unmatched. This CDR3 spans 16 amino acids. Germline V lookup: CDR1 LGHNA, CDR2 YSLEER. The CDR3 DNA follows: TGCGCCAGCAGCCAAGACCGAGGTAGCGGGAGCTACGAGCAGTACTTC. Amino acid sequence: CASSQDRGSGSYEQYF.

This sequence joins TRBV6-1 and TRBJ2-7; D ambiguous. Trimming left V 5 bases short and J 7 bases short, with 18 bases between. CDR1 MNHNS and CDR2 SASEGT come from the germline V gene. The length of the CDR3 is 14 residues. In nucleotides, the CDR3 is TGTGCCAGCAGTCGCCTCCCCGGGCCGAGGGAGCAGTACTTC. Its protein product is CASSRLPGPREQYF.

This chain links TRBV30 with TRBJ2-3, with 8 bases matching TRBD1. This CDR3 has 17 amino acids. Germline assignment: CDR1 GTSNPN and CDR2 SVGIG (reference sequence). V gave up 5 bases and J gave up 1 base; unmatched junction bases: 14. The CDR3 DNA reads as TGTGCCTGGGGACAGGGCTGGCTAGCTAGTGGCACAGATACGCAGTATTTT. Translation: CAWGQGWLASGTDTQYF.

The gene calls are TRBV27 and TRBJ2-1, with D uncertain. The CDR3 extends over 14 amino acids. CDR1 and CDR2 from the germline V gene are MNHEY and SMNVEV (reference sequence). V was trimmed by 7 bases and J by 4 bases, leaving 14 bases between them. The CDR3 DNA is TGTGCCAGCAAGGCTTTCCAAGGTTACAATGAGCAGTTCTTC. It codes for CASKAFQGYNEQFF.

This clone was seen a handful of times. The rearrangement joins TRBV10-3 to TRBJ2-3; perhaps TRBD2 as D (6 bases). The CDR3 has 16 residues. The V gene lost 6 bases and the J gene lost 1 base, with 17 bases spanning the gap. The germline V gene encodes CDR1 ENHRY and CDR2 SYGVKD. The CDR3 DNA is TGTGCCATCAGAGGAGGGGATAGGTCGGGCACAGATACGCAGTATTTT. Translating it yields CAIRGGDRSGTDTQYF.

This chain's CDR3 is CSVMRYQVTDTQYF. The CDR3 bases are TGCAGCGTCATGCGGTATCAGGTGACAGATACGCAGTATTTT. The chain links TRBV29-1 to TRBJ2-3; D unresolved. The germline V and J ends were trimmed by 6 bases and 3 bases, with 16 bases remaining between them. Germline loops: CDR1 SQVTM, CDR2 ANQGSEA. This CDR3 comprises 14 residues.

V and J are TRBV15 and TRBJ2-6; possible D gene TRBD1, 6 bases. Germline CDR1 LNHNV, CDR2 YYDKDF (reference sequence). The CDR3 loop spans 15 amino acids. V shed 8 bases and J shed 4 bases, with 15 bases lying between them. The CDR3 spells CATDATGSGANVLTF. CDR3 nucleotide sequence: TGTGCCACCGACGCGACAGGTTCCGGGGCCAACGTCCTGACTTTC.

The chain joins TRBV9 to TRBJ2-3, with D possibly matching TRBD1 (6 bases). Germline CDR1 reads SGDLS; CDR2 reads YYNGEE. V was clipped by 0 bases and J by 0 bases, with 14 bases between them. The CDR3 totals 17 residues. DNA of the CDR3: TGTGCCAGCAGCGTAGCGGGTAGGGGGAGTAGCACAGATACGCAGTATTTT. Its translation is CASSVAGRGSSTDTQYF.

The chain carries TRBV2 and TRBJ2-3; 11 positions match TRBD1. This CDR3 has 15 residues. V was pared by 4 bases and J by 3 bases, with 3 bases of the junction left unmatched. In germline, CDR1 is SNHLY, CDR2 FYNNEI. The CDR3 region has the DNA TGTGCCAGCAGTGCCGGGACAGGGGGAACAGATACGCAGTATTTT. Protein sequence: CASSAGTGGTDTQYF.

This chain connects TRBV19 to TRBJ1-2; 7 nucleotides align to TRBD1. The germline V gene has CDR1 LNHDA and CDR2 SQIVND (reference sequence). The V segment lost 3 bases and the J segment 4 bases; nucleotides outside the gene matches: 5. The CDR3 has 14 amino acids. The CDR3 is CASSISRGGYGYTF. The DNA of the CDR3 is TGTGCCAGTAGTATCTCCAGGGGGGGCTATGGCTACACCTTC.

The chain has TRBV6-1 and TRBJ2-7, with a weak D call TRBD2 (6 bases). Per germline, CDR1 MNHNS and CDR2 SASEGT. V was shortened by 5 bases and J by 11 bases, with 19 bases between the two germline ends. The CDR3 loop spans 13 amino acids. The CDR3 region has the DNA TGTGCCAGCAGTTTTGGGGACTCCCTCGCGAAGTACTTC. Protein: CASSFGDSLAKYF.

The gene calls are TRBV7-2 and TRBJ2-5; 12 positions match TRBD2. CDR1 is SGHTA and CDR2 is FQGNSA in the germline V gene. The CDR3 spans 16 residues. Trimming removed 4 bases from V and 4 bases from J; junction bases left unmatched: 7. As DNA, the CDR3 is TGTGCCAGCAGCTCGACTAGCGGGAGTATTGGAGAGACCCAGTACTTC. Amino acids: CASSSTSGSIGETQYF.

The chain uses TRBV10-3 and TRBJ2-1; TRBD2 matches at 16 bases. This CDR3 contains 16 residues. The junction had 4 bases not matched to a gene; V was cut back by 6 bases and J by 5 bases. CDR1 and CDR2 (germline): ENHRY, SYGVKD. The CDR3 protein is CAIRPGLAGGDNEQFF. The DNA of the CDR3 is TGTGCCATCAGACCGGGACTAGCGGGAGGGGACAATGAGCAGTTCTTC.

A remark on this clone: A junction end diverges from the germline sequence, so it may reflect a read error. The chain joins TRBV4-3 to TRBJ1-2; a weak D match, TRBD1 (6 bases). CDR1 and CDR2 (germline): LGHNA, YSLEER. The CDR3 extends over 13 amino acids. CDR3 sequence reads: CASSQEYRGRNSF. DNA for the CDR3: TGCGCCAGCAGCCAAGAGTACCGGGGGCGGAACTCCTTC.

The chain employs TRBV19 and TRBJ1-5, with 8 bases fitting TRBD1. Germline loops: CDR1 LNHDA, CDR2 SQIVND (reference sequence). V lost 5 bases and J lost 6; bases outside the gene matches: 3. The CDR3 has 13 amino acids. CDR3 residues: CASSVQGAQPQHF. The CDR3 bases are TGTGCCAGTAGTGTTCAGGGGGCTCAGCCCCAGCATTTT.

The chain carries TRBV7-9 and TRBJ1-3; D unresolved. Trimming took 4 bases from V and 0 from J, leaving 10 bases between them. The length of the CDR3 is 15 residues. CDR1 is SEHNR and CDR2 is FQNEAQ in the germline V gene (reference sequence). In DNA, the CDR3 is TGTGCCAGCAGCTATGCCACGGGCTCTGGAAACACCATATATTTT. Protein sequence: CASSYATGSGNTIYF. Full variable domain (missing parts from reference TRBV7-9 and TRBJ1-3): DTGVSQNPRHKITKRGQNVTFRCDPISEHNRLYWYRQTLGQGPEFLTYFQNEAQLEKSRLLSDRFSAERPKGSFSTLEIQRTEQGDSAMYLCASSYATGSGNTIYFGEGSWLTVV.

The V call is TRBV28, the J call TRBJ1-1; unclear D gene. CDR1 and CDR2 from the germline V gene are MDHEN and SYDVKM. The CDR3 is 14 amino acids. V was trimmed by 1 base and J by 1 base, leaving 7 bases between them. In DNA, the CDR3 is TGTGCCAGCAGTTTATTGGACGCGAACACTGAAGCTTTCTTT. Translation gives CASSLLDANTEAFF.

This chain joins TRBV10-3 and TRBJ2-2; TRBD2 agrees at 9 bases. V lost 2 bases, J lost 3 bases, and 4 bases stayed unmatched. CDR1 is ENHRY, CDR2 SYGVKD, per germline. The CDR3 has 16 amino acids. For the CDR3, the DNA is TGTGCCATCAGTGAGGGAAGCGGGAGGTACACCGGGGAGCTGTTTTTT. Its protein is CAISEGSGRYTGELFF.

The V call is TRBV5-4, the J call TRBJ2-7, with D possibly called TRBD1 or TRBD2 (7 bases each). V lost 2 bases and J 4 bases, leaving 16 bases between the germline ends. This CDR3 has 15 residues. The V gene's germline CDR1 is SGHNT and CDR2 YYREEE (reference sequence). CDR3 coding DNA: TGTGCCAGCAGCTTCCGACAGGGAGGGAGGTACGAGCAGTACTTC. Its translation: CASSFRQGGRYEQYF.